This T cell receptor beta chain was observed in a study of cytomegalovirus exposure and HLA in healthy donors. Study-wide points: Later, an analysis showed that TCR beta chains associated with HLA were more clonally expanded than others that were equally common. Trimming of TCR beta V- and J-genes showed a link, identified in a later analysis, to a missense DCLRE1C variant.

Germline CDR1 GTSNPN, CDR2 SVGIG (reference sequence). The CDR3 sequence is 15 residues long. The trim removed 5 bases at V and 7 bases at J, leaving 14 bases unmatched. Vbeta (60) and Jbeta (13) primers were used in the PCR. Sequenced by immunoSEQ multiplex PCR; TCRdb stores in-frame clones only, minus some. The sample has approximately 160,000 clones, over 70% seen once. On this clone: What it binds is not known.

The sample was PBMCs. This clonotype was sampled from a middle-aged man in good health and CMV-seropositive. The chain links TRBV30 to TRBJ2-1; TRBD2 matches at 7 bases. CDR3 in amino acids: CAWGRGLISRNEQFF. DNA for the CDR3: TGTGCCTGGGGGAGGGGACTAATCTCGCGGAATGAGCAGTTCTTC.